The TCR beta chain under discussion was sequenced for a study of blood T cells in healthy people across ages. The use of a sample-barcoded 5' primer and a J-beta primer mix characterized a second PCR of roughly 6 to 12 cycles. TCRdb fed the 5' RACE reads into MiXCR, producing one record per CDR3 protein. The sample records about 900,000 distinct CDR3 sequences, 45% to 50% being singletons. V gave up 0 bases and J gave up 6 bases, with 12 bases separating them. The germline V gene has CDR1 MGHRA and CDR2 YSYEKL. This CDR3 contains 14 residues. The clonotype originates from a man aged 25-40 years in good health. Specimen: blood. This chain uses TRBV4-1 with TRBJ2-7; D remains unclear. As DNA, the CDR3 is TGCGCCAGCAGCCAAGACAGGTTTGGGTGCGAGCAGTACTTC. Its protein is CASSQDRFGCEQYF.